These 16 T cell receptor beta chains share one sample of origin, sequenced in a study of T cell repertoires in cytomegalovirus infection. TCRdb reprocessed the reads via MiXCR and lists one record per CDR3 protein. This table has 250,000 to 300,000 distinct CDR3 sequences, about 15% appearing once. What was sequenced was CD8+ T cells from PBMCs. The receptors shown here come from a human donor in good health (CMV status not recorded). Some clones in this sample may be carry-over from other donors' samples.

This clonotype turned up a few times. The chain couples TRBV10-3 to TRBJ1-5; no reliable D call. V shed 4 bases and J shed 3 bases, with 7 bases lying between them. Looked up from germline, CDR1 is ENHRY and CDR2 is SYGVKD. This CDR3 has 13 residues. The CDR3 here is CAISAQANQPQHF. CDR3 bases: TGTGCCATCAGTGCCCAGGCCAATCAGCCCCAGCATTTT.

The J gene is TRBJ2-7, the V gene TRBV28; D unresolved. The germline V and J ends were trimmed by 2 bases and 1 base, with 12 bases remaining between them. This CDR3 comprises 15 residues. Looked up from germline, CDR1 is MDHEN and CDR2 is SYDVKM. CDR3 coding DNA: TGTGCCAGCAGTTTAACCGTTACCTCGTCCTACGAGCAGTACTTC. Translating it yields CASSLTVTSSYEQYF.

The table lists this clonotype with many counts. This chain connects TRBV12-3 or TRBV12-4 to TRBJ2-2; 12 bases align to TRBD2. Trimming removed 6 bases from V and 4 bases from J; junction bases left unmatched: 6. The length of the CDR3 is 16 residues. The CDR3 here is CASSMGLAGPTGELFF. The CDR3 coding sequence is TGTGCCAGCAGCATGGGACTAGCGGGCCCCACCGGGGAGCTGTTTTTT.

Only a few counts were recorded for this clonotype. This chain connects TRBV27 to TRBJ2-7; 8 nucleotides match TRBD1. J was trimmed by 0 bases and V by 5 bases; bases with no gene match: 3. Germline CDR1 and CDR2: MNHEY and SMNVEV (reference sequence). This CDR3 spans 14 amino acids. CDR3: CASSRTGSSYEQYF. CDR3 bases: TGTGCCAGCAGTCGGACAGGGAGCTCCTACGAGCAGTACTTC.

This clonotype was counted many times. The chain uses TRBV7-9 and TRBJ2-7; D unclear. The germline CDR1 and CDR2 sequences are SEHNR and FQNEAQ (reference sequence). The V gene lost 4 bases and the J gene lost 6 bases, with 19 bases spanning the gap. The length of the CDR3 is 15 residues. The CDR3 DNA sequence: TGTGCCAGCAGCTCCACAACCAGCTCACCTGGCGAGCAGTACTTC. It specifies CASSSTTSSPGEQYF.

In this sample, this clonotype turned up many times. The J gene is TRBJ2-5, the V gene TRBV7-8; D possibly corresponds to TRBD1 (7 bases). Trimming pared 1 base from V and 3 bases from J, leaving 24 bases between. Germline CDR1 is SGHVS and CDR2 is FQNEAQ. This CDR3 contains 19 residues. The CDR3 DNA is TGTGCCAGCAGCTTAGTGGTCAGGGGGGTCACAGATCAAGAAGAGACCCAGTACTTC. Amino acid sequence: CASSLVVRGVTDQEETQYF.

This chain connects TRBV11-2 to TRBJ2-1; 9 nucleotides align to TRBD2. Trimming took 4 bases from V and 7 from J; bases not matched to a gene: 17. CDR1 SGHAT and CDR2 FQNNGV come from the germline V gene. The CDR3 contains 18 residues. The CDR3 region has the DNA TGTGCCAGCAGCTCGACCCCTTTGGAGCGGGGGGTGGGGAATGAGCAGTTCTTC. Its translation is CASSSTPLERGVGNEQFF.

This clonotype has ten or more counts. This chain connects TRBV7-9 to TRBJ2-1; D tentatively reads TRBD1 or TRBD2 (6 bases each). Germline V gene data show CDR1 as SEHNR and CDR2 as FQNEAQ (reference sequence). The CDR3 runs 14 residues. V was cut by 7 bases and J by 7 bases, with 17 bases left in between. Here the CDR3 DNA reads TGTGCCAGCACCGTTTGGGGGGACATTAATGAGCAGTTCTTC. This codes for CASTVWGDINEQFF.

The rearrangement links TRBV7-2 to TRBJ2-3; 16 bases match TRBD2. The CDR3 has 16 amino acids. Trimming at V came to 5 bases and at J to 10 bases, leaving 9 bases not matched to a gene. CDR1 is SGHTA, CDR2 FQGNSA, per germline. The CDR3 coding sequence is TGTGCCAGCAGCCCTAGGGGGACTAGCGGGGGGGAGGCGCAGTATTTT. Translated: CASSPRGTSGGEAQYF.

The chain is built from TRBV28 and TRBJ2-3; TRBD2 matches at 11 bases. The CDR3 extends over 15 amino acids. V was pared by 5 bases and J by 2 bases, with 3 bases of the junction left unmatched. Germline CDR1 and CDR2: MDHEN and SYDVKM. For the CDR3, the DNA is TGTGCCAGCAGTCGACTAGCGGGGCTCACAGATACGCAGTATTTT. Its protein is CASSRLAGLTDTQYF.

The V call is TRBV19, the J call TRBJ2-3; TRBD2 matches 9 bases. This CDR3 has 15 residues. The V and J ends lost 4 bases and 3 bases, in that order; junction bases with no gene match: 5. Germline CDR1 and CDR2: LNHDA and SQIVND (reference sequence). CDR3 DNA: TGTGCCAGTAGTACGCGGGAGGGCGCGACAGATACGCAGTATTTT. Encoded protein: CASSTREGATDTQYF.

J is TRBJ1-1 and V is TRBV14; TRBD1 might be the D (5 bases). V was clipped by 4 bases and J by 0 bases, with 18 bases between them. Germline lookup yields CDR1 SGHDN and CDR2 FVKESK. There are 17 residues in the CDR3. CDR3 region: CASSPWDGIALNTEAFF. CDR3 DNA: TGTGCCAGCAGCCCTTGGGACGGCATAGCCTTGAACACTGAAGCTTTCTTT.

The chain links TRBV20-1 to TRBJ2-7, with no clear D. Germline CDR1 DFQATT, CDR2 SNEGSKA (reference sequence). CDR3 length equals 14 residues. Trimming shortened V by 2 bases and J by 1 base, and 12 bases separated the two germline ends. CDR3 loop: CSARSRDLSYEQYF. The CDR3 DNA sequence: TGCAGTGCTAGATCCCGAGATCTTTCCTACGAGCAGTACTTC.

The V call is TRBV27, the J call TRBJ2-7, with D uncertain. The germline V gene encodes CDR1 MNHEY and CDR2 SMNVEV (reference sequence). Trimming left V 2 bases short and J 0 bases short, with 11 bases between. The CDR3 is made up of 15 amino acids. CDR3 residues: CASSLGPPSSYEQYF. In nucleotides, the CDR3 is TGTGCCAGCAGTTTAGGCCCTCCTAGCTCCTACGAGCAGTACTTC.

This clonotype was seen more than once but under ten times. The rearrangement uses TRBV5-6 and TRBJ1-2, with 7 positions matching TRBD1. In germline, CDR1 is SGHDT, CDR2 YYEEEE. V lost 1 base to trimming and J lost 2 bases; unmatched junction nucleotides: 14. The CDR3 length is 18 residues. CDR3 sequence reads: CASSLSNRDSYTNYGYTF. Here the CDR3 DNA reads TGTGCCAGCAGCTTGTCTAACCGGGACAGCTATACGAACTATGGCTACACCTTC. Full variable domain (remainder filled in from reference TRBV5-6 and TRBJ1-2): DAGVTQSPTHLIKTRGQQVTLRCSPKSGHDTVSWYQQALGQGPQFIFQYYEEEERQRGNFPDRFSGHQFPNYSSELNVNALLLGDSALYLCASSLSNRDSYTNYGYTFGSGTRLTVV.

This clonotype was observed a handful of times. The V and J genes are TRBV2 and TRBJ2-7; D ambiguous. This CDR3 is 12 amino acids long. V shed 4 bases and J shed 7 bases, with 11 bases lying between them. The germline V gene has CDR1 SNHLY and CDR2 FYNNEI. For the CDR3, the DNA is TGTGCCAGCAGTGTGTCGGCGTGGGAGCAGTACTTC. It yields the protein CASSVSAWEQYF.